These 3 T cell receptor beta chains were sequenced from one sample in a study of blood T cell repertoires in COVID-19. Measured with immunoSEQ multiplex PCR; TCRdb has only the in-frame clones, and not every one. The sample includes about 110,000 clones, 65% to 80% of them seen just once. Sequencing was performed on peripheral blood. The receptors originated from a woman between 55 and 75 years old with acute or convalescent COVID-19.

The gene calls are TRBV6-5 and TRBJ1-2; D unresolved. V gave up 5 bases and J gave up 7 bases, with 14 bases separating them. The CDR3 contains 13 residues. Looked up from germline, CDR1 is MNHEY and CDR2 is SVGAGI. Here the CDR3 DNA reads TGTGCCAGCAGTCAATTGCCACGCGGTGGCTACACCTTC. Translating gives CASSQLPRGGYTF.

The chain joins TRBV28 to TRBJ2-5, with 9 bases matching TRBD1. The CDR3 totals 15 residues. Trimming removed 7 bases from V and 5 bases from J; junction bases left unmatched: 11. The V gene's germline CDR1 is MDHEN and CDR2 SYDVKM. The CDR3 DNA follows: TGTGCCAGCAACGGAAACAGGGGGCTAGGGGAGACCCAGTACTTC. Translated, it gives CASNGNRGLGETQYF.

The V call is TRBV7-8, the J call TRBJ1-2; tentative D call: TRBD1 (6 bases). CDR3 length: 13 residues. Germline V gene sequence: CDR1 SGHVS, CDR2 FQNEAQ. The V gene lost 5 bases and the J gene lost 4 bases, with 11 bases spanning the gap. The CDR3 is CASSPTGSYGYTF. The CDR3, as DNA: TGTGCCAGCAGCCCCACAGGGTCCTATGGCTACACCTTC.